Presented here are 17 T cell receptor beta chains from one specimen sequenced in a study of shared clonotypes between healthy human individuals. Clones were read by immunoSEQ multiplex PCR, and TCRdb kept only the in-frame ones, dropping some. The sample records about 690,000 clones, roughly 91% being singletons. Specimen: memory CD8+ T cells from PBMCs. The subset: CD45RO+ cells pooled with CCR7-negative TemRA cells. These receptor sequences come from a young man in good health. Some clones in this sample may be carry-over from other donors' samples.

V usage is TRBV9 and J usage is TRBJ2-1, with D maybe TRBD1 (6 bases). The CDR3 loop spans 15 amino acids. Trimming left V 3 bases short and J 5 bases short, with 15 bases between. Germline CDR1 and CDR2: SGDLS and YYNGEE. The CDR3 nucleotides read TGTGCCAGCAGCGGTAGGACAGAAACTGACAATGAGCAGTTCTTC. This translates into CASSGRTETDNEQFF.

This chain connects TRBV7-9 to TRBJ1-1, with TRBD1 matching over 9 bases. Germline V gene lookup returns CDR1 SEHNR and CDR2 FQNEAQ (reference sequence). Germline trimming cut 5 bases from V and 4 bases from J; bases unmatched to any gene: 5. This CDR3 has 14 amino acids. The CDR3 DNA reads TGTGCCAGCAGCCAGGGACAGGGAACCACTGAAGCTTTCTTT. As protein: CASSQGQGTTEAFF.

The chain joins TRBV27 to TRBJ2-1; 9 bases fit TRBD2. Germline V gene lookup returns CDR1 MNHEY and CDR2 SMNVEV (reference sequence). The trim removed 2 bases at V and 4 bases at J, leaving 6 bases unmatched. This CDR3 contains 16 residues. In DNA, the CDR3 is TGTGCCAGCAGTTTACGGCGGGAGGGGGGTTACAATGAGCAGTTCTTC. Protein: CASSLRREGGYNEQFF.

The V gene is TRBV2, the J gene TRBJ2-3, with a tentative D call TRBD2 (5 bases). Per the germline V gene, CDR1 is SNHLY and CDR2 is FYNNEI. The CDR3 is made up of 13 amino acids. Deletions cut 9 bases from V and 6 bases from J, with 16 bases between. The CDR3 sequence is CARRESPSDTQYF. DNA of the CDR3: TGTGCCAGACGGGAATCCCCCTCCGATACGCAGTATTTT.

This clone came up once. The V and J genes are TRBV7-9 and TRBJ2-1, with D perhaps given as TRBD1 or TRBD2 (5 bases each). V lost 5 bases to trimming and J lost 8 bases, with 19 bases between them. This CDR3 has 15 amino acids. CDR1 is SEHNR, CDR2 FQNEAQ, per germline (reference sequence). The DNA for the CDR3 is TGTGCCAGCAGCCCTCCGGTCCAGGGAGATTATGAGCAGTTCTTC. As protein: CASSPPVQGDYEQFF.

Note on this clone: The identical CDR3 is also encoded by other nucleotide sequences in the sample. The chain recombines TRBV7-9 with TRBJ2-7, with 7 nucleotides matching TRBD1. This CDR3 is built from 13 residues. CDR1 is SEHNR and CDR2 is FQNEAQ in the germline V gene (reference sequence). Trimming cost V 3 bases and J 3 bases; bases outside gene matches: 2. The CDR3 nucleotides read TGTGCCAGCAGCTTCGACAGGGACTACGAGCAGTACTTC. This sequence encodes CASSFDRDYEQYF.

This chain connects TRBV19 to TRBJ2-7, with D tentatively TRBD1 or TRBD2 (5 bases each). Germline-derived CDR1 and CDR2 are LNHDA and SQIVND (reference sequence). V was shortened by 2 bases and J by 2 bases, with 7 bases between the two germline ends. This CDR3 is 13 amino acids long. The chain's CDR3 is CASSIRDPYEQYF. The CDR3, as DNA: TGTGCCAGTAGTATACGGGACCCCTACGAGCAGTACTTC. The variable domain in full, completed from reference TRBV19 and TRBJ2-7, reads DGGITQSPKYLFRKEGQNVTLSCEQNLNHDAMYWYRQDPGQGLRLIYYSQIVNDFQKGDIAEGYSVSREKKESFPLTVTSAQKNPTAFYLCASSIRDPYEQYFGPGTRLTVT.

The chain has TRBV7-3 and TRBJ2-3; 10 bases agree with TRBD1. CDR1 is SGHTA, CDR2 FQGTGA, per germline. V lost 5 bases to trimming and J lost 2 bases; unmatched junction nucleotides: 7. This CDR3 is 16 amino acids long. CDR3 DNA: TGTGCCAGCAGCCGCACGGGACAGGGGTACACAGATACGCAGTATTTT. Its protein is CASSRTGQGYTDTQYF.

The rearrangement joins TRBV7-9 to TRBJ2-3; 8 bases agree with TRBD2. This CDR3 is built from 15 residues. With V trimmed by 5 bases and J by 5 bases, 9 bases remained unmatched. CDR1 and CDR2 (germline): SEHNR, FQNEAQ (reference sequence). Written as DNA, the CDR3 is TGTGCCAGCAGCCTGTCGGGAGGGCGAGGAGATACGCAGTATTTT. This translates into CASSLSGGRGDTQYF.

This clone came up once. The chain uses TRBV4-3 and TRBJ2-7; D may be TRBD1 (6 bases). The V and J ends lost 2 bases and 6 bases respectively, with 14 bases between them. CDR1 and CDR2 (germline): LGHNA, YSLEER. The CDR3 covers 14 residues. CDR3 in amino acids: CASSQTYLGGEQYF. CDR3 coding DNA: TGCGCCAGCAGCCAAACGTACTTAGGGGGCGAGCAGTACTTC.

The chain couples TRBV4-1 to TRBJ1-1; D call uncertain. Looked up from germline, CDR1 is MGHRA and CDR2 is YSYEKL. Trimming pared 2 bases from V and 8 bases from J, leaving 24 bases between. The CDR3 has 17 residues. The CDR3 sequence: CASSQPPGGGPNFEAFF. CDR3 nucleotides: TGCGCCAGCAGCCAACCCCCAGGAGGAGGGCCCAACTTCGAAGCTTTCTTT.

As DNA, the CDR3 is TGTGCCAGCAGTGGAATGGGACTAGTGGGCCCAGATACGCAGTATTTT. Amino acid sequence: CASSGMGLVGPDTQYF. The V gene is TRBV28, the J gene TRBJ2-3, with 8 nucleotides matching TRBD2. This CDR3 region has 16 residues. Unmatched junction bases numbered 11, after V lost 5 bases and J lost 4 bases. Germline CDR1 and CDR2: MDHEN and SYDVKM. Based on the CDR3 plus reference TRBV28 and TRBJ2-3, the full variable domain is DVKVTQSSRYLVKRTGEKVFLECVQDMDHENMFWYRQDPGLGLRLIYFSYDVKMKEKGDIPEGYSVSREKKERFSLILESASTNQTSMYLCASSGMGLVGPDTQYFGPGTRLTVL.

The table lists this clone with a few counts. Other DNA sequences in the same sample also yield this CDR3. The chain is built from TRBV4-1 and TRBJ1-1, with D unclear. With 1 base removed from V and 5 bases from J, the gap between germline ends came to 5 bases. The CDR3 sequence is 12 residues long. Germline CDR1 MGHRA, CDR2 YSYEKL. CDR3 sequence (DNA): TGCGCCAGCAGCCAAGTGGGGACTGAAGCTTTCTTT. This gives the protein CASSQVGTEAFF.

This chain joins TRBV5-1 and TRBJ2-1, with D possibly matching TRBD1 (6 bases). The germline V and J ends were trimmed by 0 bases and 12 bases, with 19 bases remaining between them. CDR3 length: 15 residues. In germline, CDR1 is SGHRS, CDR2 YFSETQ. The CDR3 region is CASSLDHGQREGQFF. The CDR3 DNA reads as TGCGCCAGCAGCTTGGATCATGGACAGCGCGAGGGGCAGTTCTTC.

V usage is TRBV7-9 and J usage is TRBJ2-5; 8 bases agree with TRBD2. J gave up 1 base and V 6 bases, and 10 bases lay outside the gene matches. Germline V CDR1 and CDR2: SEHNR, FQNEAQ (reference sequence). The CDR3 contains 16 residues. This CDR3 is CASSSRGSGAQETQYF. Written as DNA, the CDR3 is TGTGCCAGCAGTTCTCGGGGTAGCGGGGCCCAAGAGACCCAGTACTTC. The variable domain in full, completed from reference TRBV7-9 and TRBJ2-5, reads DTGVSQNPRHKITKRGQNVTFRCDPISEHNRLYWYRQTLGQGPEFLTYFQNEAQLEKSRLLSDRFSAERPKGSFSTLEIQRTEQGDSAMYLCASSSRGSGAQETQYFGPGTRLLVL.

The CDR3 DNA reads TGTGCCAGCAGTCCACCAGGGTTGAATCAGCCCCAGCATTTT. Translation: CASSPPGLNQPQHF. This sequence joins TRBV6-5 and TRBJ1-5; tentative D call: TRBD1 (5 bases). The CDR3 is 14 amino acids. Germline V lookup: CDR1 MNHEY, CDR2 SVGAGI. With 5 bases removed from V and 4 bases from J, the gap between germline ends came to 12 bases.

On this clone: A read error may account for a junction end that differs from germline. CDR3 sequence reads: CAISESLNGNTEAFF. The CDR3 DNA follows: TGTGCCATCAGTGAGTCTTTAAACGGGAACACTGAAGCTTTCTTT. This chain links TRBV6-1 with TRBJ1-1, with D unclear. The germline gives CDR1 MNHNS, CDR2 SASEGT. This CDR3 is built from 15 residues.